Below are 7 T cell receptor beta chains sequenced from a single sample in a study of blood T cell repertoires in COVID-19. Sequenced by immunoSEQ multiplex PCR; TCRdb stores in-frame clones only, minus some. The sample shows 5,500 to 7,000 clones, about 88% of them seen only once. The sequencing sample was made of peripheral blood. These receptors were obtained from a human donor in a cohort sampled during active COVID-19.

The rearrangement links TRBV19 to TRBJ1-1; TRBD1 matches 7 bases. Per the germline V gene, CDR1 is LNHDA and CDR2 is SQIVND (reference sequence). Trimming took 6 bases from V and 5 from J; bases not matched to a gene: 12. CDR3 size: 15 residues. The CDR3 is CASRLNGQVKTEAFF. DNA of the CDR3: TGTGCCAGTAGGCTGAACGGACAGGTTAAAACTGAAGCTTTCTTT.

The rearrangement joins TRBV7-2 to TRBJ2-1; 8 bases are a match to TRBD2. CDR3 length: 16 amino acids. Trimming cost V 1 base and J 2 bases; bases outside gene matches: 4. Per the germline V gene, CDR1 is SGHTA and CDR2 is FQGNSA. CDR3 residues: CASSLEAGLAYNEQFF. The DNA for the CDR3 is TGTGCCAGCAGCTTAGAGGCGGGACTAGCCTACAATGAGCAGTTCTTC.

This clone came up a few times. The chain employs TRBV5-6 and TRBJ1-2; a weak D match, TRBD1 (6 bases). The CDR3 has 15 residues. V dropped 5 bases and J dropped 7 bases, with 21 bases sitting between them. The V gene's germline CDR1 is SGHDT and CDR2 YYEEEE. Written as DNA, the CDR3 is TGTGCCAGCAGGGAATTAATCGGCAGGGGTTTTGGCTACACCTTC. Translation gives CASRELIGRGFGYTF.

This chain connects TRBV7-2 to TRBJ1-4; 10 positions match TRBD1. Germline lookup yields CDR1 SGHTA and CDR2 FQGNSA. The CDR3 runs to 15 residues. V trimming: 5 bases; J trimming: 7 bases; junction bases outside the gene matches: 7. CDR3 nucleotides: TGTGCCAGCAGCCCTACTTGGACAGGGGGTGAAAAACTGTTTTTT. As protein: CASSPTWTGGEKLFF.

V usage is TRBV6-5 and J usage is TRBJ1-6; D gene unclear. Germline V CDR1 and CDR2: MNHEY, SVGAGI. Trimming pared 7 bases from V and 14 bases from J, leaving 12 bases between. There are 11 residues in the CDR3. CDR3 DNA sequence: TGTGCCAGCATGACGGGGATAACCCTCCACTTT. It translates to CASMTGITLHF.

The chain combines TRBV11-2 with TRBJ2-5; a weak D match, TRBD2 (5 bases). Germline V gene data show CDR1 as SGHAT and CDR2 as FQNNGV. There are 15 residues in the CDR3. V lost 0 bases to trimming and J lost 4 bases, with 12 bases between them. CDR3 sequence (DNA): TGTGCCAGCAGCTTAGAGGTGGGAGAAGGAGAGACCCAGTACTTC. It encodes CASSLEVGEGETQYF.

V and J are TRBV6-5 and TRBJ1-5; 9 nucleotides line up with TRBD1. From germline, CDR1 is MNHEY and CDR2 SVGAGI. The CDR3 length is 15 residues. V shed 4 bases, J shed 2 bases, and the junction held 3 bases outside the gene matches. The CDR3 bases are TGTGCCAGCAGTTTAGGACAGGGGCGCAATCAGCCCCAGCATTTT. It encodes CASSLGQGRNQPQHF.